Following are 9 T cell receptor beta chains from one sample sequenced in a study of cytomegalovirus exposure and HLA in healthy donors (TCRdb year 2017). The protocol used for the library was the immunoSEQ multiplex PCR assay. The multiplex PCR relied on a mix of 60 forward primers for TCR Vbeta segments and 13 reverse primers for TCR Jbeta segments. What TCRdb holds here is the immuneACCESS table cut down to in-frame rearrangements. Part of the clones is not present; checked against another copy, under half of the missing clones reflect an unresolved V gene, and the others are unexplained. A total of roughly 180,000 clones appear in this sample, roughly 77% of them only once. Jointly, the top ten make up roughly 7.8% of the sample. Specimen: PBMCs. All receptors derive from a woman aged 40 to 55 in good health and CMV-seropositive.

The chain employs TRBV28 and TRBJ1-1, with D unresolved. The V gene lost 3 bases and the J gene lost 1 base, with 12 bases spanning the gap. CDR3 size: 15 residues. Germline lookup yields CDR1 MDHEN and CDR2 SYDVKM. The CDR3 is CASSFLPPRNTEAFF. The CDR3 DNA is TGTGCCAGCAGTTTCCTCCCCCCCAGGAACACTGAAGCTTTCTTT.

V usage is TRBV4-1 and J usage is TRBJ1-3; 7 bases align to TRBD1. The ends lost 2 bases at V and 7 bases at J; junction bases unmatched: 14. The CDR3 totals 17 residues. Germline V CDR1 and CDR2: MGHRA, YSYEKL. CDR3 sequence (DNA): TGCGCCAGCAGCCAACTGGCGCTGACAGGGCTACGGAACACCATATATTTT. This sequence encodes CASSQLALTGLRNTIYF.

This chain uses TRBV28 with TRBJ1-2; 9 bases match TRBD1. The CDR3 runs 16 residues. V shed 6 bases, J shed 0 bases, and the junction held 8 bases outside the gene matches. The germline V gene has CDR1 MDHEN and CDR2 SYDVKM. The CDR3 here is CASRPGQGRTNYGYTF. The CDR3 DNA sequence: TGTGCCAGCAGACCGGGACAGGGTCGGACTAACTATGGCTACACCTTC.

The chain joins TRBV6-1 to TRBJ1-4, with 9 bases that match TRBD1. The V gene end was trimmed by 3 bases and the J gene end by 10 bases; junction bases not matched to a gene: 12. Germline V gene data show CDR1 as MNHNS and CDR2 as SASEGT. The CDR3 has 16 residues. The CDR3 sequence is CASSDAPTGGLGKLFF. The CDR3 coding sequence is TGTGCCAGCAGTGATGCTCCGACAGGGGGATTAGGAAAACTGTTTTTT.

The CDR3 loop reads CASSPQGAGGNTIYF. CDR3 DNA: TGTGCCAGCAGCCCTCAGGGGGCGGGAGGAAACACCATATATTTT. The gene calls are TRBV16 and TRBJ1-3, with 8 bases that match TRBD1. V lost 4 bases to trimming and J lost 4 bases; unmatched junction nucleotides: 6. Germline V CDR1 and CDR2: KGHSY, FQNENV. The CDR3 spans 15 residues.

This chain uses TRBV6-5 with TRBJ1-6; 9 bases align to TRBD1. V lost 2 bases and J lost 8; bases outside the gene matches: 4. The germline V gene has CDR1 MNHEY and CDR2 SVGAGI. The CDR3 has 15 residues. The CDR3 nucleotides are TGTGCCAGCAGTTACCTGGGACAGGGTGATTCACCCCTCCACTTT. Its protein product is CASSYLGQGDSPLHF.

This clone was observed a handful of times. The chain couples TRBV6-5 to TRBJ1-2; D unclear. The V end was cut by 4 bases, the J end by 4 bases, with 13 bases between. The CDR3 covers 14 residues. Germline CDR1 reads MNHEY; CDR2 reads SVGAGI. CDR3 sequence: CASSLRGGLYGYTF. Here the CDR3 DNA reads TGTGCCAGCAGTTTACGGGGAGGGCTCTATGGCTACACCTTC.

The chain links TRBV4-1 to TRBJ2-1; no firm D call. Trimming took 1 base from V and 2 from J, leaving 12 bases between them. The CDR3 is 16 residues long. Germline assignment: CDR1 MGHRA and CDR2 YSYEKL. In nucleotides, the CDR3 is TGCGCCAGCAGCCAAGTAAACTTGATGGCCTACAATGAGCAGTTCTTC. Protein product: CASSQVNLMAYNEQFF.

The CDR3 coding sequence is TGTGCCACCAGCAGACAGATACACAGGGGTAATGAAAAACTGTTTTTT. Translated: CATSRQIHRGNEKLFF. This rearrangement joins TRBV15 to TRBJ1-4; TRBD1 agrees at 7 bases. V lost 2 bases, J lost 4 bases, and 7 bases stayed unmatched. Germline loops: CDR1 LNHNV, CDR2 YYDKDF (reference sequence). The CDR3 has 16 residues.